The present TCR beta chain was sequenced within a study of T cell responses to AZD1222 COVID-19 vaccine. For the study at large: It was second doses at about 4 or about 12 weeks that were pooled. General study points: White British people made up most donors, females outnumbered males, and clonal diversity was possibly underestimated. Vaccine-related CD4 TCRs covered spike, predominating at 160-218 and 743-854.

The assay was immunoSEQ multiplex PCR, and TCRdb's table has in-frame clones only and misses some. The sample yields approximately 92,000 clones, approximately 84% seen once. This clone was counted between two and nine times. Its antigen is not known. Sequenced material: peripheral blood, taken on day 0 of AZD1222 vaccination. This sequence originates from an adult in good health.

The CDR3 DNA sequence: TGTGCCAGCAGCTCAGAGACGAAAACACCCCTCCACTTT. This encodes CASSSETKTPLHF. The rearrangement joins TRBV11-2 to TRBJ1-6; D unclear. The CDR3 has 13 amino acids. Germline loops: CDR1 SGHAT, CDR2 FQNNGV. Deletions cut 4 bases from V and 11 bases from J, with 12 bases between.